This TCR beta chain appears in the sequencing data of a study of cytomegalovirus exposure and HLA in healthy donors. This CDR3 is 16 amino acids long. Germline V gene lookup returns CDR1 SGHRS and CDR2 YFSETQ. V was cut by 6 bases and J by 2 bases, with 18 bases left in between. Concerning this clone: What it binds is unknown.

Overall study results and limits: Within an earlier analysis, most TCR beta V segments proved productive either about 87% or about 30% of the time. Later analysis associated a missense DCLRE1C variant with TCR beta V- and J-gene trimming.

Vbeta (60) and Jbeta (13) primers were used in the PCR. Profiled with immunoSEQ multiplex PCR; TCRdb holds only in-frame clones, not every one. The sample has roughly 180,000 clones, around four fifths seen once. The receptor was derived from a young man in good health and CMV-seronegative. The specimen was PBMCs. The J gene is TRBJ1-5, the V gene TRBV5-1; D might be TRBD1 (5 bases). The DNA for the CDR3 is TGCGCCAGCATTGGGACTCGACCCCACCGCAATCAGCCCCAGCATTTT. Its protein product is CASIGTRPHRNQPQHF.